The 29 T cell receptor beta chains below all came from one sample that was sequenced in a study of blood T cell repertoires in COVID-19. Sequencing was performed with immunoSEQ multiplex PCR; in TCRdb, only in-frame clones are kept and a portion is missing. The sample yields roughly 260,000 clones, approximately 86% seen once. The sample was peripheral blood. All receptors come from a man in his forties who had recovered from COVID-19.

The V and J genes are TRBV4-3 and TRBJ2-3, with TRBD2 matching over 12 bases. Trimming removed 6 bases from V and 4 bases from J; junction bases left unmatched: 14. The germline V gene encodes CDR1 LGHNA and CDR2 YSLEER. The CDR3 runs 18 residues. This CDR3 is CASRQRLAGVPPPDTQYF. CDR3 sequence (DNA): TGCGCCAGCAGACAAAGACTAGCGGGAGTGCCCCCCCCAGATACGCAGTATTTT.

The rearrangement links TRBV4-1 to TRBJ2-2; 14 bases are shared with TRBD2. CDR1 is MGHRA and CDR2 is YSYEKL in the germline V gene. The CDR3 loop spans 18 amino acids. The ends lost 4 bases at V and 3 bases at J; junction bases unmatched: 7. The CDR3, as DNA: TGCGCCAGCAGCCGAGCGGGACTAGCGGGGGCGGACACCGGGGAGCTGTTTTTT. As protein: CASSRAGLAGADTGELFF.

The V call is TRBV24-1, the J call TRBJ2-5; D is unresolved. This CDR3 region has 15 residues. Per the germline V gene, CDR1 is KGHDR and CDR2 is SFDVKD. Trimming pared 7 bases from V and 2 bases from J, leaving 16 bases between. CDR3 nucleotides: TGTGCCACCAGCAATCAGTGGTCGTTACAAGAGACCCAGTACTTC. Amino acid sequence: CATSNQWSLQETQYF.

The V call is TRBV7-2, the J call TRBJ2-3, with TRBD2 identical over 12 bases. After removal of 5 bases from V and 4 bases from J, the junction contained 16 bases not matched to a gene. The CDR3 is 19 amino acids. The germline gives CDR1 SGHTA, CDR2 FQGNSA. DNA of the CDR3: TGTGCCAGCAGCGCGAGACTAGCGGGAGTATTAGCAATGTCAGATACGCAGTATTTT. The encoded protein is CASSARLAGVLAMSDTQYF. Together with reference TRBV7-2 and TRBJ2-3, the CDR3 gives the full variable domain: GAGVSQSPSNKVTEKGKDVELRCDPISGHTALYWYRQSLGQGLEFLIYFQGNSAPDKSGLPSDRFSAERTGGSVSTLTIQRTQQEDSAVYLCASSARLAGVLAMSDTQYFGPGTRLTVL.

The chain uses TRBV9 and TRBJ2-1, with TRBD1 as a possible D gene (5 bases). The CDR3 loop spans 14 amino acids. Trimming left V 0 bases short and J 8 bases short, with 12 bases between. From germline, CDR1 is SGDLS and CDR2 YYNGEE. CDR3 amino acids: CASSVEGFEDEQFF. The DNA for the CDR3 is TGTGCCAGCAGCGTAGAGGGGTTTGAAGATGAGCAGTTCTTC.

On this clone itself: The sample contains more than one DNA sequence encoding this CDR3. V is TRBV2 and J is TRBJ1-2; tentative D call: TRBD1 (6 bases). Per the germline V gene, CDR1 is SNHLY and CDR2 is FYNNEI. Trimming took off 3 bases at V and 2 bases at J, with 7 bases between the two ends. The CDR3 totals 13 residues. For the CDR3, the DNA is TGTGCCAGCAGTGAGGGGACAAACTATGGCTACACCTTC. Its protein product is CASSEGTNYGYTF.

CDR3 in amino acids: CASSLIPHSGRARTGELFF. CDR3 DNA: TGTGCCAGCAGTTTAATCCCTCATAGCGGGAGGGCGCGAACCGGGGAGCTGTTTTTT. The gene calls are TRBV28 and TRBJ2-2; 11 bases fit TRBD2. V lost 2 bases, J lost 5 bases, and 13 bases stayed unmatched. Looked up from germline, CDR1 is MDHEN and CDR2 is SYDVKM. The CDR3 totals 19 residues. Variable domain in full (rest from reference TRBV28 and TRBJ2-2): DVKVTQSSRYLVKRTGEKVFLECVQDMDHENMFWYRQDPGLGLRLIYFSYDVKMKEKGDIPEGYSVSREKKERFSLILESASTNQTSMYLCASSLIPHSGRARTGELFFGEGSRLTVL.

The J gene is TRBJ2-5, the V gene TRBV18; no clear D gene. There are 14 residues in the CDR3. Looked up from germline, CDR1 is KGHSH and CDR2 is LQKENI. V was clipped by 2 bases and J by 2 bases, with 9 bases between them. The CDR3 reads CASSPGREQETQYF. The DNA of the CDR3 is TGTGCCAGCTCACCAGGTCGCGAACAAGAGACCCAGTACTTC.

The rearrangement joins TRBV29-1 to TRBJ2-1; 11 bases match TRBD2. Unmatched junction bases numbered 5, after V lost 6 bases and J lost 4 bases. This CDR3 contains 14 residues. Germline CDR1 is SQVTM and CDR2 is ANQGSEA. The CDR3 sequence: CSVPSGGTYNEQFF. The CDR3 DNA reads TGCAGCGTGCCTAGCGGGGGGACTTACAATGAGCAGTTCTTC.

The chain joins TRBV27 to TRBJ2-3; TRBD2 matches 7 bases. CDR3 length: 15 amino acids. After removal of 1 base from V and 4 bases from J, the junction contained 5 bases not matched to a gene. Germline V CDR1 and CDR2: MNHEY, SMNVEV (reference sequence). CDR3 bases: TGTGCCAGCAGTTTATTGCGGGAGAACGCAGATACGCAGTATTTT. Its translation: CASSLLRENADTQYF.

The J gene is TRBJ2-2, the V gene TRBV19; 7 bases align to TRBD2. The CDR3 extends over 14 amino acids. CDR1 is LNHDA and CDR2 is SQIVND in the germline V gene (reference sequence). V lost 4 bases and J lost 6; bases outside the gene matches: 5. In nucleotides, the CDR3 is TGTGCCAGTAGTACGGGAGGCCTCCCCGGGGAGCTGTTTTTT. Encoded protein: CASSTGGLPGELFF. Full variable domain (missing parts from reference TRBV19 and TRBJ2-2): DGGITQSPKYLFRKEGQNVTLSCEQNLNHDAMYWYRQDPGQGLRLIYYSQIVNDFQKGDIAEGYSVSREKKESFPLTVTSAQKNPTAFYLCASSTGGLPGELFFGEGSRLTVL.

The gene calls are TRBV14 and TRBJ2-2; TRBD2 matches 7 bases. Unmatched junction bases numbered 12, after V lost 2 bases and J lost 0 bases. The germline V gene encodes CDR1 SGHDN and CDR2 FVKESK. CDR3 length: 19 amino acids. The DNA for the CDR3 is TGTGCCAGCAGCCAAAAGCGCCCCGGGGGACTACCGAACACCGGGGAGCTGTTTTTT. This encodes CASSQKRPGGLPNTGELFF.

This clone was counted a single time. The rearrangement joins TRBV7-9 to TRBJ2-1, with D maybe TRBD2 (5 bases). The CDR3 totals 14 residues. In germline, CDR1 is SEHNR, CDR2 FQNEAQ (reference sequence). Trimming cost V 1 base and J 8 bases, with 12 bases left between them. CDR3 nucleotide sequence: TGTGCCAGCAGCTTAGTTGGGGTCGGGGATGAGCAGTTCTTC. Protein: CASSLVGVGDEQFF. Variable domain in full (rest from reference TRBV7-9 and TRBJ2-1): DTGVSQNPRHKITKRGQNVTFRCDPISEHNRLYWYRQTLGQGPEFLTYFQNEAQLEKSRLLSDRFSAERPKGSFSTLEIQRTEQGDSAMYLCASSLVGVGDEQFFGPGTRLTVL.

The CDR3 DNA is TGCGCCAGCAGCTTGGGACTAGGAGACTACAATGAGCAGTTCTTC. Protein: CASSLGLGDYNEQFF. The chain uses TRBV5-1 and TRBJ2-1; weak D call: TRBD2 (6 bases). Trimming left V 0 bases short and J 3 bases short, with 10 bases between. Germline CDR1 and CDR2: SGHRS and YFSETQ. The CDR3 totals 15 residues.

This clone has only one observation. The chain links TRBV27 to TRBJ1-5; possibly TRBD1 for D (5 bases). Germline V lookup: CDR1 MNHEY, CDR2 SMNVEV (reference sequence). Trimming shortened V by 7 bases and J by 0 bases, and 22 bases separated the two germline ends. The CDR3 contains 18 residues. The CDR3 protein is CASTPSRWGGISNQPQHF. The DNA for the CDR3 is TGTGCCAGCACCCCCTCGCGATGGGGCGGGATTAGCAATCAGCCCCAGCATTTT.

The chain recombines TRBV14 with TRBJ2-2; maybe TRBD2 (5 bases). Trimming removed 1 base at V and 2 bases at J, with 17 bases between. CDR1 and CDR2 (germline): SGHDN, FVKESK. The CDR3 is made up of 18 amino acids. This CDR3 is CASSQGLRFEGNTGELFF. The CDR3 DNA reads as TGTGCCAGCAGCCAAGGTCTTCGCTTTGAGGGAAACACCGGGGAGCTGTTTTTT.

The V call is TRBV7-2, the J call TRBJ2-3, with 7 bases aligning to TRBD2. The germline V gene encodes CDR1 SGHTA and CDR2 FQGNSA. The V gene end was trimmed by 0 bases and the J gene end by 2 bases; junction bases not matched to a gene: 5. The CDR3 is made up of 16 amino acids. CDR3 coding DNA: TGTGCCAGCAGCTTAGCGGCGGGGGAACCCACAGATACGCAGTATTTT. Protein sequence: CASSLAAGEPTDTQYF.

The chain joins TRBV2 to TRBJ2-2; D possibly corresponds to TRBD2 (5 bases). The CDR3 spans 14 residues. The germline V gene encodes CDR1 SNHLY and CDR2 FYNNEI. Trimming took 10 bases from V and 3 from J, leaving 15 bases between them. CDR3 sequence reads: CATKSGRDTGELFF. CDR3 bases: TGTGCCACCAAAAGTGGGAGAGACACCGGGGAGCTGTTTTTT.

V usage is TRBV2 and J usage is TRBJ1-1, with 9 bases matching TRBD1. The CDR3 extends over 15 amino acids. CDR1 is SNHLY, CDR2 FYNNEI, per germline. After removal of 5 bases from V and 4 bases from J, the junction contained 8 bases not matched to a gene. CDR3 region: CASSKYRGRGTEAFF. The CDR3 region has the DNA TGTGCCAGCAGTAAATACAGGGGGCGCGGCACTGAAGCTTTCTTT.

The chain carries TRBV27 and TRBJ1-5; D is undetermined. V was pared by 1 base and J by 9 bases, with 22 bases between. Germline V gene data show CDR1 as MNHEY and CDR2 as SMNVEV (reference sequence). CDR3 length: 17 amino acids. The CDR3: CASSLFFEDYTGRPQHF. The CDR3 DNA is TGTGCCAGCAGTTTATTTTTTGAGGATTACACGGGTCGGCCCCAGCATTTT.

V and J are TRBV6-5 and TRBJ2-3; 10 bases line up with TRBD2. The germline V gene has CDR1 MNHEY and CDR2 SVGAGI. V dropped 0 bases and J dropped 2; count of bases not matched to a gene: 2. CDR3 size: 16 residues. As DNA, the CDR3 is TGTGCCAGCAGTTACTCGGGGACTAGCGCCACAGATACGCAGTATTTT. Protein: CASSYSGTSATDTQYF.

The chain employs TRBV4-2 and TRBJ2-7; D gene uncertain. V was clipped by 3 bases and J by 1 base, with 10 bases between them. The CDR3 contains 14 residues. Germline V gene sequence: CDR1 LGHNA, CDR2 YNFKEQ. The CDR3 DNA sequence: TGTGCCAGCAGCCAGTCTCAACAGTCCTACGAGCAGTACTTC. Protein product: CASSQSQQSYEQYF.

The count of this clone is one. This rearrangement joins TRBV14 to TRBJ2-7; a weak D match, TRBD1 (5 bases). Trimming removed 1 base at V and 1 base at J, with 11 bases between. CDR1 and CDR2 from the germline V gene are SGHDN and FVKESK. The length of the CDR3 is 15 residues. This CDR3 is CASSQGWGPSYEQYF. CDR3 in DNA: TGTGCCAGCAGCCAAGGTTGGGGCCCATCCTACGAGCAGTACTTC.

The rearrangement joins TRBV19 to TRBJ2-1; 7 positions match TRBD2. Losses at the gene ends were 5 bases for V and 6 bases for J; bases not matched to a gene: 4. CDR3 length: 13 residues. The germline V gene has CDR1 LNHDA and CDR2 SQIVND (reference sequence). CDR3 nucleotide sequence: TGTGCCAGTAGTCCGGGACTACGCAATGAGCAGTTCTTC. The encoded protein is CASSPGLRNEQFF.

Of note for this clone: In the same sample, other DNA sequences code for this CDR3. The chain is built from TRBV7-2 and TRBJ2-3, with D possibly matching TRBD2 (5 bases). V gave up 0 bases and J gave up 1 base, with 8 bases separating them. The germline V gene encodes CDR1 SGHTA and CDR2 FQGNSA. The CDR3 consists of 15 residues. In DNA, the CDR3 is TGTGCCAGCAGCTTAGCGGCCGGGGGCACAGATACGCAGTATTTT. Amino acids: CASSLAAGGTDTQYF.

CDR3 nucleotide sequence: TGTGCCAGCACCGGAGGACAGGGTAATCAGCCCCAGCATTTT. This sequence encodes CASTGGQGNQPQHF. The J gene is TRBJ1-5, the V gene TRBV2, with 8 positions matching TRBD1. This CDR3 comprises 14 residues. The germline V gene has CDR1 SNHLY and CDR2 FYNNEI. V was pared by 7 bases and J by 4 bases, with 6 bases of the junction left unmatched.

The chain combines TRBV6-5 with TRBJ1-1, with D maybe TRBD1 (6 bases). Germline CDR1 reads MNHEY; CDR2 reads SVGAGI. CDR3 length equals 14 residues. Trimming pared 4 bases from V and 7 bases from J, leaving 16 bases between. The CDR3 nucleotides are TGTGCCAGCAGTTCTCAGGGGACGCTGTTTGAAGCTTTCTTT. Its protein product is CASSSQGTLFEAFF.

V gene TRBV3-1 (or the pseudogene TRBV3-2) combines with J gene TRBJ1-2; TRBD1 matches at 8 bases. Germline lookup yields CDR1 LGHDT and CDR2 YNNKEL (reference sequence). V gave up 3 bases and J gave up 1 base; unmatched junction bases: 16. This CDR3 contains 19 residues. The CDR3 is CASSQIRQPGTGFNYGYTF. The CDR3 DNA reads as TGTGCCAGCAGCCAGATCCGCCAACCCGGGACAGGATTTAACTATGGCTACACCTTC.

This clone was seen only a few times. This chain uses TRBV27 with TRBJ1-2; D gene unclear. The V end lost 6 bases, the J end lost 3 bases, and 11 bases lay between the germline ends. CDR3 length equals 13 residues. Per germline, CDR1 MNHEY and CDR2 SMNVEV (reference sequence). The CDR3 is CASSQARDYGYTF. Here the CDR3 DNA reads TGTGCCAGCAGCCAAGCCCGAGACTATGGCTACACCTTC.